The present T cell receptor beta chain was sequenced within a study of regulatory T cells in long-lasting Graves disease. General study results and limits: The number of shared public clonotypes was higher in persistent patients (roughly 3,000) than new patients (966).

This clonotype has ten or more counts. The antigen is unknown. The time point: newly diagnosed GD, antithyroid drugs for less than 3 months. PBMCs were the source of the RNA used for TCR sequencing. Graves' disease diagnoses followed American Thyroid Association guidelines. The patients were drawn from one endocrinology department in Xi'an, China. Sequencing libraries for TCR beta were prepared with iRepertoire HTBI primers and Arm-PCR of CDR3 regions. TCRdb re-analysed the multiplex PCR reads in MiXCR, keeping a single row per CDR3 protein. The table has approximately 540,000 distinct CDR3 sequences, around 12% seen once. V lost 8 bases and J lost 0, with 8 bases in between. Germline assignment: CDR1 SNHLY and CDR2 FYNNEI. The CDR3 runs to 12 residues. These data also formed part of another study, on T cells in Graves' hyperthyroidism and ophthalmopathy.

The receptor was isolated from a woman younger than 45 with Graves disease. The genes are TRBV2 and TRBJ2-7; TRBD1 is a possible D gene (5 bases). The source was peripheral blood mononuclear cells (PBMCs), collected at new diagnosis, from a patient treated with antithyroid drugs. The CDR3 sequence: CASGAFSYEQYF. The CDR3 DNA is TGTGCCAGCGGGGCGTTCTCCTACGAGCAGTACTTC.